The sequence of this T cell receptor (beta chain) was determined in a study of cytotoxic CD8 clonotypes in ibrutinib-treated CLL. Study results and caveats: Sampling of sustained-remission and progressing patients occurred at differing times. Rising at ibrutinib response, clonality subsequently fell back toward baseline at progression. Shared public clonotypes were rare, and on treatment they either got smaller or stayed the same.

A remark on this clone: Its matching antigen is unknown.

The repertoire was sequenced with immunoSEQ multiplex PCR; TCRdb's copy has only in-frame clones and lacks some. Among 85,000 or so clones listed, roughly 77% were seen once. About 1.8 micrograms of genomic DNA came from cryopreserved PBMCs for TCR beta libraries. The germline gives CDR1 SGDLS, CDR2 YYNGEE. The CDR3 has 11 amino acids. Trimming stripped 3 bases from V and 2 bases from J, with 1 base between. This clonotype originated in a human donor with chronic lymphocytic leukemia. The sequenced sample was PBMCs, obtained after 12 months of ibrutinib treatment. This chain uses TRBV9 with TRBJ2-3; D is unclear. CDR3 residues: CASSATDTQYF. The CDR3 DNA follows: TGTGCCAGCAGCGCCACAGATACGCAGTATTTT.